This T cell receptor (beta chain) appears in the sequencing data of a study of early T cells in non-severe SARS-CoV-2 infection. Study-wide context: Unsorted whole-blood RNA was sequenced in bulk, leaving chains unpaired.

Molecules of cDNA were individually given unique molecular identifiers that were attached to them. Via MiXCR, TCRdb re-called the 5' RACE reads, giving one row per CDR3 protein. Among around 81,000 distinct CDR3 sequences, 11% to 15% were seen once, and the ten largest hold approximately 11%. This clonotype was recorded a few times. Its cognate antigen is unknown. Study-wide points: VDJdb matches were skewed toward anti-spike CD8 T cell responses.

Trimming cost V 4 bases and J 2 bases; bases outside gene matches: 6. Germline loops: CDR1 LGHNA, CDR2 YSLEER. This CDR3 comprises 15 residues. The V gene is TRBV4-3, the J gene TRBJ2-7; 9 bases align to TRBD1. This TCR derives from an adult who was a healthcare worker with PCR-confirmed SARS-CoV-2 infection or an uninfected control (not recorded which). Sequencing was performed on whole blood. CDR3 residues: CASSPRGTGPYEQYF. CDR3 nucleotide sequence: TGCGCCAGCAGCCCCCGCGGGACAGGGCCCTACGAGCAGTACTTC.